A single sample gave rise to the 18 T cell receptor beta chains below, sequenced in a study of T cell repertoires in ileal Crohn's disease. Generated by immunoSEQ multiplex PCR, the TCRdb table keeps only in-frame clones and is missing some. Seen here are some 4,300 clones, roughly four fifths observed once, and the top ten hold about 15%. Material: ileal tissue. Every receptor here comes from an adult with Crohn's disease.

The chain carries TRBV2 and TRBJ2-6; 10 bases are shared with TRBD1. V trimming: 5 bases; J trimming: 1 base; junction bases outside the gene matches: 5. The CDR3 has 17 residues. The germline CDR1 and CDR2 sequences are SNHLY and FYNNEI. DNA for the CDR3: TGTGCCAGCAGTTTCGACAGGGGGCAATCTGGGGCCAACGTCCTGACTTTC. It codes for CASSFDRGQSGANVLTF.

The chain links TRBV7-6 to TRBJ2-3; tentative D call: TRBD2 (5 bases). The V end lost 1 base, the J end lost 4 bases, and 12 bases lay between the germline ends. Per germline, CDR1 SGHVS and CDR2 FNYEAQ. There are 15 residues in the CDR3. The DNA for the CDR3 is TGTGCCAGCAGCTTAGAGGGAGACGACGCAGATACGCAGTATTTT. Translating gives CASSLEGDDADTQYF.

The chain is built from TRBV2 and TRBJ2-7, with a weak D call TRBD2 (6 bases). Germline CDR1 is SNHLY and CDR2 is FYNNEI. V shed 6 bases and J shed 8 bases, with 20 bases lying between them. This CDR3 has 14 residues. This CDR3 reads CASSAGTAIGKQYF. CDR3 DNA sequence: TGTGCCAGCAGCGCCGGGACTGCTATCGGAAAGCAGTACTTC. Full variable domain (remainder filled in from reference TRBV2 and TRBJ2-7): EPEVTQTPSHQVTQMGQEVILRCVPISNHLYFYWYRQILGQKVEFLVSFYNNEISEKSEIFDDQFSVERPDGSNFTLKIRSTKLEDSAMYFCASSAGTAIGKQYFGPGTRLTVT.

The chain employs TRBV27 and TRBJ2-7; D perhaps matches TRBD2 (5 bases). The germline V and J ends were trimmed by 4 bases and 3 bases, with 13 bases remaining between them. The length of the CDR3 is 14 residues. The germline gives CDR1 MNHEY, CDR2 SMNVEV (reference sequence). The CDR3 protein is CASSSGKYNYEQYF. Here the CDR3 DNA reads TGTGCCAGCAGTTCCGGGAAGTACAACTACGAGCAGTACTTC.

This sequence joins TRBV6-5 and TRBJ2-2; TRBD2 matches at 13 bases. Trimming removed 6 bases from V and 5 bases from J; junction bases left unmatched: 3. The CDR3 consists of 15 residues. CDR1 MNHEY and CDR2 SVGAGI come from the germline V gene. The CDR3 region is CASSRGLAGTGELFF. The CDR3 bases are TGTGCCAGCAGCCGGGGACTAGCGGGGACCGGGGAGCTGTTTTTT.

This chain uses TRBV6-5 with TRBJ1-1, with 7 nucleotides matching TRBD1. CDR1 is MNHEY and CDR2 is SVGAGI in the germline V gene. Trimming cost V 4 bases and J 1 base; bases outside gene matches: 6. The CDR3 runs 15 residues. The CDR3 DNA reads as TGTGCCAGCAGTTTCAACCCAGGGGGGAACACTGAAGCTTTCTTT. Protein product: CASSFNPGGNTEAFF.

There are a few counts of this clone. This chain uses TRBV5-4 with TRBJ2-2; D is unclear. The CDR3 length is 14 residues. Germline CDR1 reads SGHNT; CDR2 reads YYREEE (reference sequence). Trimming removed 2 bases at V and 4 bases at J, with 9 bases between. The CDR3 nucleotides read TGTGCCAGCAGCTTAGGAGTAGCCACCGGGGAGCTGTTTTTT. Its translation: CASSLGVATGELFF.

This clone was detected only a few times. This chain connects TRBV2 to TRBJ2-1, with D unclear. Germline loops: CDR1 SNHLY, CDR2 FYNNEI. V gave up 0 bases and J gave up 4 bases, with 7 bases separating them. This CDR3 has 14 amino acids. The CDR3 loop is CASSEARLYNEQFF. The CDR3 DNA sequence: TGTGCCAGCAGTGAAGCGAGGCTATACAATGAGCAGTTCTTC.

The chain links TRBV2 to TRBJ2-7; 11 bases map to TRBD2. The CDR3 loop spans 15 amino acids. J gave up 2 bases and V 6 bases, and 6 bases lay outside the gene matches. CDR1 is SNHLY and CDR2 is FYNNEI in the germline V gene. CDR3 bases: TGTGCCAGCAGGGCTACTAGCGGGGGTACCTACGAGCAGTACTTC. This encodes CASRATSGGTYEQYF.

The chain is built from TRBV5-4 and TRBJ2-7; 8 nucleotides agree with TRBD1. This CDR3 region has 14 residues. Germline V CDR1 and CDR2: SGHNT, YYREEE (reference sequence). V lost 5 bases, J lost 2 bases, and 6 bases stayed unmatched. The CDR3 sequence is CASRVGQAAYEQYF. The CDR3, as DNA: TGTGCCAGCAGGGTGGGACAGGCAGCCTACGAGCAGTACTTC.

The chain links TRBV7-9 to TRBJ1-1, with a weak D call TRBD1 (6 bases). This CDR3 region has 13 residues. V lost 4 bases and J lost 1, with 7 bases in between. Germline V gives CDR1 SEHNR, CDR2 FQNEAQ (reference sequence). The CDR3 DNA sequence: TGTGCCAGCAGCTACAGGGAGAACACTGAAGCTTTCTTT. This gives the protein CASSYRENTEAFF.

The CDR3 spells CASSGKGFGNTIYF. Here the CDR3 DNA reads TGTGCCAGCAGTGGTAAGGGGTTTGGAAACACCATATATTTT. The chain recombines TRBV6-1 with TRBJ1-3; D may be TRBD1 (5 bases). Germline V gives CDR1 MNHNS, CDR2 SASEGT. The V end was cut by 4 bases, the J end by 3 bases, with 10 bases between. This CDR3 comprises 14 residues.

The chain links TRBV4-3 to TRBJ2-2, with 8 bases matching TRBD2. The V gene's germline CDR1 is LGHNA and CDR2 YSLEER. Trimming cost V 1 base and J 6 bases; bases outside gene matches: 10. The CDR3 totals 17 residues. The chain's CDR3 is CASSQGRGTRVAGELFF. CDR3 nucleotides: TGCGCCAGCAGCCAAGGGCGGGGGACTAGAGTCGCCGGGGAGCTGTTTTTT.

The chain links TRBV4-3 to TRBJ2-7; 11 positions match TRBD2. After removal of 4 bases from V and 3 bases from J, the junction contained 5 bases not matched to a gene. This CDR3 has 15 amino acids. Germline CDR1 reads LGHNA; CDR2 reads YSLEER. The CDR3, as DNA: TGCGCCAGCAGCCCAGGACTAGCGGGCAACTACGAGCAGTACTTC. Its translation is CASSPGLAGNYEQYF.

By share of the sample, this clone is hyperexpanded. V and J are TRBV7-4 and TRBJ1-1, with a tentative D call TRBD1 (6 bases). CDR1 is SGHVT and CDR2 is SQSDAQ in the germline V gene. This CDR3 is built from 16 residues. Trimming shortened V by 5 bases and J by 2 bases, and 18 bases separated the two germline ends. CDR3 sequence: CASSPRIGRGNTEAFF. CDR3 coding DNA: TGTGCCAGCAGCCCAAGGATCGGCAGGGGAAACACTGAAGCTTTCTTT.

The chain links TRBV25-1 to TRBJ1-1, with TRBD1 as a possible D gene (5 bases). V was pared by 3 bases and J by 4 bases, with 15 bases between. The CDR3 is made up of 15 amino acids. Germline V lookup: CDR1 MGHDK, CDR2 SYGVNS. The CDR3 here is CASSDSSAGSTEAFF. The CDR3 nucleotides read TGTGCCAGCAGTGACTCATCGGCAGGGTCCACTGAAGCTTTCTTT. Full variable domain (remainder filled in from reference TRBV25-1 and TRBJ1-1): EADIYQTPRYLVIGTGKKITLECSQTMGHDKMYWYQQDPGMELHLIHYSYGVNSTEKGDLSSESTVSRIRTEHFPLTLESARPSHTSQYLCASSDSSAGSTEAFFGQGTRLTVV.

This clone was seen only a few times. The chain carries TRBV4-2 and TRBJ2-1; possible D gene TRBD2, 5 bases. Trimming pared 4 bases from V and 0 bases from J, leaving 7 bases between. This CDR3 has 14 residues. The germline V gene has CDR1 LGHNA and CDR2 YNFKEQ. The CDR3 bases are TGTGCCAGCAGCCCGAGCGGCTCCTACAATGAGCAGTTCTTC. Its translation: CASSPSGSYNEQFF.

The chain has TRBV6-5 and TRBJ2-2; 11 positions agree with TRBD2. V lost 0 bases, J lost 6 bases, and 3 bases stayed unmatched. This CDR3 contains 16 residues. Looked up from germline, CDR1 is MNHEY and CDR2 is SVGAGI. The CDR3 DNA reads TGTGCCAGCAGTTACTCGCAACTAGCGGGAGCCGGGGAGCTGTTTTTT. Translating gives CASSYSQLAGAGELFF.